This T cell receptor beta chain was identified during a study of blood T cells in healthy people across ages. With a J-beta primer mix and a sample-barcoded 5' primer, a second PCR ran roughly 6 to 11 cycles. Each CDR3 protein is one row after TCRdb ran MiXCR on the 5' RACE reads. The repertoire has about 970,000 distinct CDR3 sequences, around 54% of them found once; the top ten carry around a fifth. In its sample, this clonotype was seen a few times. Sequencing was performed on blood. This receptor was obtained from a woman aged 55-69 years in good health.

The CDR3 loop reads CATIPAGRRGEQFF. The CDR3 bases are TGTGCCACCATCCCAGCGGGCAGGCGTGGTGAGCAGTTCTTC. V gene TRBV6-5 combines with J gene TRBJ2-1, with TRBD2 as a possible D gene (6 bases). Trimming shortened V by 10 bases and J by 9 bases, and 22 bases separated the two germline ends. CDR3 length: 14 amino acids. Germline CDR1 is MNHEY and CDR2 is SVGAGI.